At least ten counts were recorded for the clone carrying this TCR beta chain. The antigen is not known. Trimming shortened V by 7 bases and J by 5 bases, and 14 bases separated the two germline ends. CDR1 is MNHNS, CDR2 SASEGT, per germline. The CDR3 consists of 13 residues. The source of the sample is a study of T cells in Graves' hyperthyroidism and ophthalmopathy. Notes on the study in general: A 13 V-J model separated ophthalmopathy from stable hyperthyroidism.

Investigators excluded patients with uncontrolled infection, other autoimmune disease, pregnancy or lactation. RNA transcripts yielded amplified TCR beta CDR3 regions. The HTBI set primed first-round TCR CDR3 RT-PCR. MiXCR, run by TCRdb on the multiplex PCR reads, gives a single entry per CDR3 protein. The sample has 310,000 or so distinct CDR3 sequences, approximately 17% seen once. This rearrangement joins TRBV6-1 to TRBJ1-1, with a tentative D call TRBD1 (5 bases). Input material: blood. The clonotype comes from an older woman with Graves' ophthalmopathy. The CDR3 reads CASTSNRGTEAFF. The CDR3 coding sequence is TGTGCCAGCACTTCCAACCGGGGGACTGAAGCTTTCTTT.